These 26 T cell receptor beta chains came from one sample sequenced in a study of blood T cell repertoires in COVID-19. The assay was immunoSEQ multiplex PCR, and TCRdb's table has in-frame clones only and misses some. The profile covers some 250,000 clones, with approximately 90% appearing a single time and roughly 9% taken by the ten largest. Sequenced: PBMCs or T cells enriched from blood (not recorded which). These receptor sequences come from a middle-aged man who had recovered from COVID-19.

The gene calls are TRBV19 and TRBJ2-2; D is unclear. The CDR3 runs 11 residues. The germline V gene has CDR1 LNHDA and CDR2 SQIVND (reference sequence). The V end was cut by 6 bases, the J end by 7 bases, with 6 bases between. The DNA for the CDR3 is TGTGCCAGTAGCCAGGACGGGGAGCTGTTTTTT. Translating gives CASSQDGELFF.

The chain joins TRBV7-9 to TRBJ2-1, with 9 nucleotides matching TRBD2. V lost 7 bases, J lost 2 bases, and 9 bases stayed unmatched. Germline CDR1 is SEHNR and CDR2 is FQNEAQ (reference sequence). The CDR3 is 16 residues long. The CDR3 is CASTPAGGPTYNEQFF. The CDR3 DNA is TGTGCCAGCACCCCGGCGGGAGGGCCCACCTACAATGAGCAGTTCTTC.

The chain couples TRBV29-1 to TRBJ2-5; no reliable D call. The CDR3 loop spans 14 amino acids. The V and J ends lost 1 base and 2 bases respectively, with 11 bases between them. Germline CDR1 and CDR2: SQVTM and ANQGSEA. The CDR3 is CSVEVVSHQETQYF. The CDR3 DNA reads TGCAGCGTTGAAGTGGTTTCACATCAAGAGACCCAGTACTTC. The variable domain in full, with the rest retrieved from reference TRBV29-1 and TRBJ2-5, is SAVISQKPSRDICQRGTSLTIQCQVDSQVTMMFWYRQQPGQSLTLIATANQGSEATYESGFVIDKFPISRPNLTFSTLTVSNMSPEDSSIYLCSVEVVSHQETQYFGPGTRLLVL.

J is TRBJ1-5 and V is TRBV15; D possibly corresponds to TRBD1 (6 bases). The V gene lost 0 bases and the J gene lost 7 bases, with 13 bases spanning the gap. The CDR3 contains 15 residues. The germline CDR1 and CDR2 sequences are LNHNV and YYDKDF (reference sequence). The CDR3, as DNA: TGTGCCACCAGCAGAGACACAGGGAACTGGCAGCCCCAGCATTTT. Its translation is CATSRDTGNWQPQHF.

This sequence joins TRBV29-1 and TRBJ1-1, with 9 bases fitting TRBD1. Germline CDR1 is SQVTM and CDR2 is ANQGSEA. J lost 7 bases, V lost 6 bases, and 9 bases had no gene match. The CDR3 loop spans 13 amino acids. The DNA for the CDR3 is TGCAGCGTATGGTACAGGGGGCAAGGTGAAGCTTTCTTT. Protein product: CSVWYRGQGEAFF.

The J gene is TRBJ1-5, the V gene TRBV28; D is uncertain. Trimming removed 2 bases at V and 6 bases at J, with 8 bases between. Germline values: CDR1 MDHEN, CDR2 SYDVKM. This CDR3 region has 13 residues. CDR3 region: CASSLSWSQPQHF. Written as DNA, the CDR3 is TGTGCCAGCAGTTTAAGTTGGAGTCAGCCCCAGCATTTT.

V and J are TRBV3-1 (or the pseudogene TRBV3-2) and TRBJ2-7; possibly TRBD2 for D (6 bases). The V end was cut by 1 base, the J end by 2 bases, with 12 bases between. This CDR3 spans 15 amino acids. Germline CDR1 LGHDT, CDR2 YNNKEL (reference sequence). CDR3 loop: CASSQAGDGTYEQYF. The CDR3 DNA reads TGTGCCAGCAGCCAAGCGGGGGACGGGACCTACGAGCAGTACTTC.

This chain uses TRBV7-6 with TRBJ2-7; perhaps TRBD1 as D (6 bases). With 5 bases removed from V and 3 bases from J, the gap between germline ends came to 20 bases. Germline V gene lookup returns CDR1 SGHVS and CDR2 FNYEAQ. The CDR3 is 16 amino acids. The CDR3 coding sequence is TGTGCCAGCAGCCCCCAGACAGGCGAGGTCGGCTACGAGCAGTACTTC. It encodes CASSPQTGEVGYEQYF.

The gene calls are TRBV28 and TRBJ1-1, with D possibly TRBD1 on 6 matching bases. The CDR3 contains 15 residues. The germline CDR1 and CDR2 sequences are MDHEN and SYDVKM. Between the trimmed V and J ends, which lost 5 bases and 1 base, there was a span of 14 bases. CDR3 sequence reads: CASSQGRGGNTEAFF. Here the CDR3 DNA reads TGTGCCAGCAGTCAAGGGAGGGGGGGGAACACTGAAGCTTTCTTT.

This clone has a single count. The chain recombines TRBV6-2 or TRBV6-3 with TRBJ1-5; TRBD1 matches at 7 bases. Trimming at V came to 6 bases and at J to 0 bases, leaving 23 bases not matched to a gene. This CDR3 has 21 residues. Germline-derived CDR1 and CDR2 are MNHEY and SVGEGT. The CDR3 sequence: CASSPTPRGSTGLNSNQPQHF. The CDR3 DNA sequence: TGTGCCAGCAGCCCCACACCTAGGGGATCGACAGGGCTTAATAGCAATCAGCCCCAGCATTTT.

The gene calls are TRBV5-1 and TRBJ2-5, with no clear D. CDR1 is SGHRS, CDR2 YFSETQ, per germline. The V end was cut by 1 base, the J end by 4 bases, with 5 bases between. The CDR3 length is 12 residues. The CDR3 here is CASSLNRETQYF. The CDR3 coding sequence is TGCGCCAGCAGCTTGAACAGAGAGACCCAGTACTTC.

The CDR3, as DNA: TGCAGCGTTGTTTCGAGACAGGGGCGAGAACGATGGAACACTGAAGCTTTCTTT. This encodes CSVVSRQGRERWNTEAFF. The rearrangement uses TRBV29-1 and TRBJ1-1; 8 positions agree with TRBD1. CDR3 length equals 18 residues. The germline CDR1 and CDR2 sequences are SQVTM and ANQGSEA. J lost 1 base, V lost 4 bases, and 17 bases had no gene match.

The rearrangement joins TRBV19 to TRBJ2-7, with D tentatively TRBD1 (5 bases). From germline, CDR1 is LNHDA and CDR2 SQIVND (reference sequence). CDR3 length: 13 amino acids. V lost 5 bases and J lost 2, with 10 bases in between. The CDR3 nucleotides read TGTGCCAGTAGTGCTACAGGACCCTACGAGCAGTACTTC. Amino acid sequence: CASSATGPYEQYF. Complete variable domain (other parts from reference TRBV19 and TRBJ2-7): DGGITQSPKYLFRKEGQNVTLSCEQNLNHDAMYWYRQDPGQGLRLIYYSQIVNDFQKGDIAEGYSVSREKKESFPLTVTSAQKNPTAFYLCASSATGPYEQYFGPGTRLTVT.

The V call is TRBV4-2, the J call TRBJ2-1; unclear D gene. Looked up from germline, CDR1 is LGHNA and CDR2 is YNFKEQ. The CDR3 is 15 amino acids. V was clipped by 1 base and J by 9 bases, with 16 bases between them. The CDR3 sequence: CASSQGVAGYSEQFF. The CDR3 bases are TGTGCCAGCAGCCAAGGAGTAGCTGGGTATAGTGAGCAGTTCTTC.

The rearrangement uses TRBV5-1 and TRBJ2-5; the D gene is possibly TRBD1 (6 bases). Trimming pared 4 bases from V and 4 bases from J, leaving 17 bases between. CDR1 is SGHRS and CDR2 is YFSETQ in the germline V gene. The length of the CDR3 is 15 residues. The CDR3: CASSLLQGQRETQYF. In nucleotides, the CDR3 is TGCGCCAGCAGCCTACTACAGGGTCAACGAGAGACCCAGTACTTC.

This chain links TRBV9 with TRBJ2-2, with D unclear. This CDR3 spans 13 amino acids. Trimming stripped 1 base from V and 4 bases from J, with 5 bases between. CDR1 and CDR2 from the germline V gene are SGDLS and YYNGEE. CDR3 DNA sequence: TGTGCCAGCAGCGTAACTCCCACCGGGGAGCTGTTTTTT. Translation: CASSVTPTGELFF.

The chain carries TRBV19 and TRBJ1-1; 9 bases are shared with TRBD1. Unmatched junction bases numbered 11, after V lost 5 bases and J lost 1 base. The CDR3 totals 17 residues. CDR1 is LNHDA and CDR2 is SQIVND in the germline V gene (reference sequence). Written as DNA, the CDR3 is TGTGCCAGTAGTCATTGGGGGGACAGGGAGCCGAACACTGAAGCTTTCTTT. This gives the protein CASSHWGDREPNTEAFF.

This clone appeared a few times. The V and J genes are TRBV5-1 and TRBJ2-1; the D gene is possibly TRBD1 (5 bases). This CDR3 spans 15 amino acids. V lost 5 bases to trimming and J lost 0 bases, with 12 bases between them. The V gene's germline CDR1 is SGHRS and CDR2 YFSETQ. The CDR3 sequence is CASSLRQGSYNEQFF. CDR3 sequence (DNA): TGCGCCAGCAGTCTGAGGCAGGGCTCCTACAATGAGCAGTTCTTC.

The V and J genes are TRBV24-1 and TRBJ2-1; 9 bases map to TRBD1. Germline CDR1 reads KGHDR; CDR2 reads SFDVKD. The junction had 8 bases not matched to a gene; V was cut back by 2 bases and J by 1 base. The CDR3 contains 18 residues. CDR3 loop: CATSDSSGQGKSYNEQFF. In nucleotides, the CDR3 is TGTGCCACCAGTGATTCCAGCGGACAGGGGAAGTCCTACAATGAGCAGTTCTTC.

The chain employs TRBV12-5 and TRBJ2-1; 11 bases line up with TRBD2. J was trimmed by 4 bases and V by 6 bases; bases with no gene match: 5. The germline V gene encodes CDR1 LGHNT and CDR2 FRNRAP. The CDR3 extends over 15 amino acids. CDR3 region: CASGIAGGPYNEQFF. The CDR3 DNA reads TGTGCTAGTGGCATAGCGGGAGGGCCTTACAATGAGCAGTTCTTC.

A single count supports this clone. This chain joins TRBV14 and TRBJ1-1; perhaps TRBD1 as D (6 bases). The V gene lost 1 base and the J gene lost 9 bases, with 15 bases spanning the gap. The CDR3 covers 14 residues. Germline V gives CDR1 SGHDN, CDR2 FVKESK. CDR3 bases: TGTGCCAGCAGCCAAGTAGGTCGGGGGGCGCAAGCTTTCTTT. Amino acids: CASSQVGRGAQAFF.

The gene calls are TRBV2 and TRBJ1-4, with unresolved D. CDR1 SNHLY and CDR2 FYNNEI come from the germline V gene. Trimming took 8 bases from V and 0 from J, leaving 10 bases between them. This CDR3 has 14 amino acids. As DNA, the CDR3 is TGTGCCAGCGAGAGAACTGCAACTAATGAAAAACTGTTTTTT. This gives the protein CASERTATNEKLFF.

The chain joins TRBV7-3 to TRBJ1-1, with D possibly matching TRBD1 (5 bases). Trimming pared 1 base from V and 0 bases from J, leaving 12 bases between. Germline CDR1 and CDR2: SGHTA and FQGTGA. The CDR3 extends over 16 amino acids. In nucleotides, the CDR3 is TGTGCCAGCAGCTTAAGTTCTTCAGGGATGAACACTGAAGCTTTCTTT. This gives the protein CASSLSSSGMNTEAFF.

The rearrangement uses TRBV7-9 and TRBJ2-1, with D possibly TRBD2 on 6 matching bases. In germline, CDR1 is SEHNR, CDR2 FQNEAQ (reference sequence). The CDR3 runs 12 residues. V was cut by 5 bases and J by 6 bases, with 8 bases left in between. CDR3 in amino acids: CASSLSGNEQFF. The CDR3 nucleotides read TGTGCCAGCAGCCTTAGCGGCAATGAGCAGTTCTTC.

CDR3 region: CATSGGIGAYNEQFF. The CDR3 DNA follows: TGTGCCACCAGTGGGGGAATAGGGGCGTACAATGAGCAGTTCTTC. The chain uses TRBV24-1 and TRBJ2-1; D is perhaps TRBD1 (5 bases). Trimming removed 5 bases at V and 4 bases at J, with 14 bases between. Per germline, CDR1 KGHDR and CDR2 SFDVKD. The CDR3 has 15 amino acids.

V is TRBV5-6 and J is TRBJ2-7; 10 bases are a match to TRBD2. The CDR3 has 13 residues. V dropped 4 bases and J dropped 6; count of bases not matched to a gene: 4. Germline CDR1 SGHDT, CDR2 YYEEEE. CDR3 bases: TGTGCCAGCAGCCCAGGACTAGCGGTCGAGCAGTACTTC. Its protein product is CASSPGLAVEQYF.